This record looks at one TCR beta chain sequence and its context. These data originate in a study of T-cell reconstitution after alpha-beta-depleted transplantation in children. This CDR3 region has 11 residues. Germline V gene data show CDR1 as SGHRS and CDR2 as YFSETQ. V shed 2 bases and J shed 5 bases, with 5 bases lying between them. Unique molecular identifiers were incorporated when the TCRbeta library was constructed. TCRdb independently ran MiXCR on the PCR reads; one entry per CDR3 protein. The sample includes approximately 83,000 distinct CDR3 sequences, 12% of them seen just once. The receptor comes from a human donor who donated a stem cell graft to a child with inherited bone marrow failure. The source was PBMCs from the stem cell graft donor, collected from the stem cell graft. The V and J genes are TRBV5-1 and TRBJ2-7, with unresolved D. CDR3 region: CASSFQDEQYF. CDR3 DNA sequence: TGCGCCAGCAGCTTCCAGGACGAGCAGTACTTC.